This passage covers 20 T cell receptor beta chains from one sample sequenced in a study of T cell changes during pregnancy in multiple sclerosis. Produced via immunoSEQ multiplex PCR; TCRdb's table is partial and in-frame only. In the table there are roughly 80,000 clones, 90% to 95% of which are singletons. The sequencing here drew on peripheral blood, taken in the first trimester of pregnancy. These receptors were taken from a female donor with multiple sclerosis, enrolled in a pregnancy study.

The rearrangement uses TRBV29-1 and TRBJ1-2; maybe TRBD1 (5 bases). The CDR3 has 11 amino acids. Germline CDR1 and CDR2: SQVTM and ANQGSEA. V gave up 8 bases and J gave up 7 bases, with 14 bases separating them. The CDR3 reads CSSRDAVGYTF. The CDR3 DNA reads as TGCAGCTCCAGGGATGCGGTTGGCTACACCTTC. Using reference TRBV29-1 and TRBJ1-2 for the parts outside the CDR3, the full variable domain is SAVISQKPSRDICQRGTSLTIQCQVDSQVTMMFWYRQQPGQSLTLIATANQGSEATYESGFVIDKFPISRPNLTFSTLTVSNMSPEDSSIYLCSSRDAVGYTFGSGTRLTVV.

This chain connects TRBV5-4 to TRBJ1-2, with 10 bases aligning to TRBD1. The CDR3 consists of 15 residues. Unmatched junction bases numbered 8, after V lost 5 bases and J lost 4 bases. CDR1 and CDR2 from the germline V gene are SGHNT and YYREEE (reference sequence). The CDR3 sequence is CASRPRTGGSYGYTF. Written as DNA, the CDR3 is TGTGCCAGCAGGCCTCGGACAGGGGGGAGCTATGGCTACACCTTC.

The genes are TRBV2 and TRBJ1-2; possible D gene TRBD1, 6 bases. V was pared by 6 bases and J by 0 bases, with 11 bases between. There are 14 residues in the CDR3. The germline V gene has CDR1 SNHLY and CDR2 FYNNEI. CDR3 bases: TGTGCCAGCAGCCGGGACATCACTAACTATGGCTACACCTTC. Amino acids: CASSRDITNYGYTF.

V is TRBV6-6 and J is TRBJ1-2; 7 bases are shared with TRBD1. The CDR3 covers 16 residues. Germline CDR1 is MNHNY and CDR2 is SVGAGI (reference sequence). V was pared by 2 bases and J by 2 bases, with 8 bases of the junction left unmatched. CDR3 sequence: CASSYGVGQSNYGYTF. Here the CDR3 DNA reads TGTGCCAGCAGTTACGGGGTGGGACAGAGCAACTATGGCTACACCTTC.

V and J are TRBV11-2 and TRBJ2-2; tentatively, D is TRBD2 (6 bases). The CDR3 has 14 residues. CDR1 SGHAT and CDR2 FQNNGV come from the germline V gene. The V and J ends lost 4 bases and 5 bases respectively, with 11 bases between them. In DNA, the CDR3 is TGTGCCAGCAGCTCAGGTGGAGGGACCGGGGAGCTGTTTTTT. Translation: CASSSGGGTGELFF.

This clone occurred a few times. CDR3 protein: CASWRGGRAFF. For the CDR3, the DNA is TGTGCCAGTTGGAGGGGCGGCAGGGCTTTCTTT. The chain combines TRBV28 with TRBJ1-1; weak D call: TRBD1 (5 bases). Trimming removed 9 bases from V and 11 bases from J, with 16 bases in between. The CDR3 runs to 11 residues. Germline V lookup: CDR1 MDHEN, CDR2 SYDVKM. Combining the CDR3 with reference TRBV28 and TRBJ1-1 gives the whole variable domain DVKVTQSSRYLVKRTGEKVFLECVQDMDHENMFWYRQDPGLGLRLIYFSYDVKMKEKGDIPEGYSVSREKKERFSLILESASTNQTSMYLCASWRGGRAFFGQGTRLTVV.

The table lists this clone with a count of one. This rearrangement joins TRBV7-9 to TRBJ2-3, with D perhaps TRBD1 (5 bases). The CDR3 is 14 amino acids. V dropped 4 bases and J dropped 11 bases, with 19 bases sitting between them. The germline gives CDR1 SEHNR, CDR2 FQNEAQ (reference sequence). In nucleotides, the CDR3 is TGTGCCAGCAGCTCCGAAAACCGCAGGGTAGGGCAGTATTTT. Protein product: CASSSENRRVGQYF.

V and J are TRBV4-2 and TRBJ2-1, with a tentative D call TRBD2 (6 bases). This CDR3 region has 15 residues. Germline V CDR1 and CDR2: LGHNA, YNFKEQ. Trimming shortened V by 0 bases and J by 3 bases, and 9 bases separated the two germline ends. CDR3 residues: CASSQDLGGYNEQFF. The CDR3 region has the DNA TGTGCCAGCAGCCAAGATCTGGGGGGCTACAATGAGCAGTTCTTC.

V gene TRBV7-9 combines with J gene TRBJ1-1, with 8 bases lining up with TRBD1. Germline V gene data show CDR1 as SEHNR and CDR2 as FQNEAQ (reference sequence). The J segment lost 1 base and the V segment lost 0 bases, leaving 10 bases of the junction unmatched. CDR3 length equals 18 residues. CDR3 sequence: CASSLAMGQAKRNTEAFF. DNA of the CDR3: TGTGCCAGCAGCTTAGCGATGGGACAGGCCAAAAGGAACACTGAAGCTTTCTTT.

This rearrangement joins TRBV6-1 to TRBJ2-1; unclear D gene. Germline V CDR1 and CDR2: MNHNS, SASEGT. V lost 4 bases and J lost 6, with 13 bases in between. The CDR3 extends over 14 amino acids. CDR3 loop: CASSGSISGNEQFF. CDR3 nucleotides: TGTGCCAGCAGTGGATCCATCTCCGGCAATGAGCAGTTCTTC.

The rearrangement links TRBV5-1 to TRBJ2-1; tentatively, D is TRBD2 (6 bases). The CDR3 loop spans 15 amino acids. Deletions cut 4 bases from V and 7 bases from J, with 18 bases between. CDR1 is SGHRS and CDR2 is YFSETQ in the germline V gene. The CDR3 here is CASSPRESMTNEQFF. In DNA form, the CDR3 reads TGCGCCAGCAGCCCCCGGGAGTCCATGACGAATGAGCAGTTCTTC.

The chain combines TRBV2 with TRBJ2-1, with 11 bases identical to TRBD2. With 5 bases clipped from V and 0 bases from J, the junction kept 9 bases outside the gene matches. CDR1 SNHLY and CDR2 FYNNEI come from the germline V gene. The CDR3 runs 18 residues. The CDR3 reads CASSQTSGTQSSYNEQFF. The DNA of the CDR3 is TGTGCCAGCAGTCAGACTAGCGGGACTCAAAGCTCCTACAATGAGCAGTTCTTC.

The chain links TRBV4-3 to TRBJ1-6, with D maybe TRBD1 (6 bases). The germline V gene has CDR1 LGHNA and CDR2 YSLEER. V was cut by 0 bases and J by 7 bases, with 13 bases left in between. CDR3 length: 16 residues. CDR3 DNA sequence: TGCGCCAGCAGCCAAGAAACCACGGGACAAAATTCACCCCTCCACTTT. Residues: CASSQETTGQNSPLHF.

The V call is TRBV19, the J call TRBJ2-7; TRBD2 matches 13 bases. The CDR3 contains 14 residues. Germline CDR1 is LNHDA and CDR2 is SQIVND (reference sequence). With V trimmed by 4 bases and J by 13 bases, 10 bases remained unmatched. CDR3 protein: CASSTGLAGREVYF. As DNA, the CDR3 is TGTGCCAGTAGTACGGGACTAGCGGGAAGGGAAGTCTACTTC.

The V and J genes are TRBV10-3 and TRBJ1-5; D not certain. The germline CDR1 and CDR2 sequences are ENHRY and SYGVKD. The V end lost 5 bases, the J end lost 4 bases, and 12 bases lay between the germline ends. The CDR3 has 14 amino acids. The CDR3: CAISTGAGNQPQHF. The DNA of the CDR3 is TGTGCCATCAGTACCGGTGCGGGAAATCAGCCCCAGCATTTT.

V usage is TRBV30 and J usage is TRBJ2-1; 12 bases agree with TRBD2. Germline values: CDR1 GTSNPN, CDR2 SVGIG (reference sequence). Trimming at V came to 0 bases and at J to 5 bases, leaving 5 bases not matched to a gene. The CDR3 runs to 16 residues. The chain's CDR3 is CAWSVLAGGSNNEQFF. In DNA, the CDR3 is TGTGCCTGGAGTGTACTAGCGGGAGGTTCCAACAATGAGCAGTTCTTC.

About this clone itself: The conserved final phenylalanine or tryptophan is absent from the CDR3, which likely points to a read error. Because the CDR3's place on the DNA is in doubt, the DNA is left out and the CDR3 is given as listed by TCRdb. The gene calls are TRBV19 and TRBJ1-1. The CDR3 extends over 10 residues, inclusive of both ends. Germline V gene data show CDR1 as LNHDA and CDR2 as SQIVND (reference sequence). The CDR3 spells CASINPGVLK.

In its sample, this clone was seen once. This chain links TRBV4-3 with TRBJ1-2; no reliable D call. The CDR3 totals 14 residues. The germline V gene encodes CDR1 LGHNA and CDR2 YSLEER. The V and J ends lost 0 bases and 2 bases respectively, with 7 bases between them. CDR3 coding DNA: TGCGCCAGCAGCCAAGATACGGTAAACTATGGCTACACCTTC. Translated, it gives CASSQDTVNYGYTF.

The chain is built from TRBV15 and TRBJ1-3; D not certain. Looked up from germline, CDR1 is LNHNV and CDR2 is YYDKDF (reference sequence). This CDR3 region has 14 residues. Trimming took 1 base from V and 2 from J, leaving 6 bases between them. The CDR3 DNA is TGTGCCACCAGCAGAGCCTATACTGGAAACACCATATATTTT. It translates to CATSRAYTGNTIYF.

This chain links TRBV5-4 with TRBJ2-2, with unresolved D. The CDR3 contains 15 residues. Germline V gene data show CDR1 as SGHNT and CDR2 as YYREEE (reference sequence). Deletions cut 3 bases from V and 1 base from J, with 10 bases between. This CDR3 is CASSSTPMNTGELFF. CDR3 coding DNA: TGTGCCAGCAGCTCGACACCAATGAACACCGGGGAGCTGTTTTTT.